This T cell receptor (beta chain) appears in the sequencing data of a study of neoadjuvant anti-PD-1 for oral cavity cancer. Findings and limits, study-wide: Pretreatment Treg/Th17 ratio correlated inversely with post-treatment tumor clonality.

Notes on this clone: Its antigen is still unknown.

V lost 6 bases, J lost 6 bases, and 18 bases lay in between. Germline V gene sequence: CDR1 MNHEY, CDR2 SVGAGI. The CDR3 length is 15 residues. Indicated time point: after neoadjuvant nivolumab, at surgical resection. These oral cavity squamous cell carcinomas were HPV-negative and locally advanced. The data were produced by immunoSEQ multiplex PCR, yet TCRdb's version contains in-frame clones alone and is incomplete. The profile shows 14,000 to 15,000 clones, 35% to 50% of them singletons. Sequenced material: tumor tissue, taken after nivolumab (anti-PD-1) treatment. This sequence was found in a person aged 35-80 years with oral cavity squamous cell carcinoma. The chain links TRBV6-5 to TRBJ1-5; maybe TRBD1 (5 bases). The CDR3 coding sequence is TGTGCCAGCAGCTGGGGGAGGGGTGCGGGTCAGCCCCAGCATTTT. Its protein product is CASSWGRGAGQPQHF.